One sample yielded the 28 T cell receptor beta chains listed below, sequenced in a study of cytomegalovirus exposure and HLA in healthy donors (dated by TCRdb to 2016 to 2017). The receptor library was made with the immunoSEQ multiplex PCR assay. The multiplex PCR relied on a mix of 60 forward primers for TCR Vbeta segments and 13 reverse primers for TCR Jbeta segments. TCRdb provides this immuneACCESS table in a form limited to in-frame rearrangements. Some clones are lacking; in checked studies, under half of them reflect an unresolved V gene, and why the rest are absent is not known. Within this sample are approximately 290,000 clones, with about four fifths of them counted one time only. About 0.29% of the sample is held by the ten biggest clonotypes. The source material was PBMCs. The receptors derive from a girl aged 2 to 10 in good health and CMV-seronegative.

The CDR3 coding sequence is TGTGCCAGCAGTGAAGAGGCTTGGGGCGGGGGGACTTACTCCTACGAGCAGTACTTC. Protein product: CASSEEAWGGGTYSYEQYF. V and J are TRBV6-1 and TRBJ2-7; 8 positions match TRBD2. Losses at the gene ends were 1 base for V and 0 bases for J; bases not matched to a gene: 14. Germline CDR1 reads MNHNS; CDR2 reads SASEGT. This CDR3 region has 19 residues.

This clone has only a few counts. This chain links TRBV6-5 with TRBJ1-2, with D hard to call. Trimming shortened V by 5 bases and J by 4 bases, and 17 bases separated the two germline ends. The CDR3 sequence is 15 residues long. Per the germline V gene, CDR1 is MNHEY and CDR2 is SVGAGI. The CDR3 DNA sequence: TGTGCCAGCAGTCGATACTTTGGAGACCCCTATGGCTACACCTTC. This gives the protein CASSRYFGDPYGYTF.

This CDR3 reads CALGDGNQPQHF. CDR3 sequence (DNA): TGTGCTCTAGGAGATGGCAATCAGCCCCAGCATTTT. V usage is TRBV7-8 and J usage is TRBJ1-5; D unclear. The CDR3 extends over 12 amino acids. Germline assignment: CDR1 SGHVS and CDR2 FQNEAQ. The full variable domain, with the rest looked up from reference TRBV7-8 and TRBJ1-5, is GAGVSQSPRYKVAKRGQDVALRCDPISGHVSLFWYQQALGQGPEFLTYFQNEAQLDKSGLPSDRFFAERPEGSVSTLKIQRTQQEDSAVYLCALGDGNQPQHFGDGTRLSIL.

With respect to this clone: This sample includes further DNA sequences coding for the same CDR3. This chain uses TRBV7-9 with TRBJ1-5, with a weak D call TRBD1 (6 bases). The germline gives CDR1 SEHNR, CDR2 FQNEAQ (reference sequence). This CDR3 contains 14 residues. V shed 1 base and J shed 2 bases, with 6 bases lying between them. Here the CDR3 DNA reads TGTGCCAGCAGCTTAGGACAGGGCAATCAGCCCCAGCATTTT. Protein: CASSLGQGNQPQHF.

The chain uses TRBV5-8 and TRBJ2-1, with TRBD1 matching 11 bases. The CDR3 length is 15 residues. Trimming took 7 bases from V and 8 from J; bases not matched to a gene: 11. Germline V gives CDR1 SGHTS, CDR2 YDEGEE. The DNA for the CDR3 is TGTGCCAGCGACCACGGACAGGGGGCTTTCGATGAGCAGTTCTTC. This gives the protein CASDHGQGAFDEQFF.

The rearrangement links TRBV7-2 to TRBJ1-6, with a weak D call TRBD1 (6 bases). Looked up from germline, CDR1 is SGHTA and CDR2 is FQGNSA. Trimming took 8 bases from V and 3 from J, leaving 8 bases between them. CDR3 length: 13 amino acids. This CDR3 is CASSGDYNSPLHF. CDR3 in DNA: TGTGCCAGCTCAGGGGACTATAATTCACCCCTCCACTTT.

The rearrangement joins TRBV28 to TRBJ2-2; D is unclear. Germline-derived CDR1 and CDR2 are MDHEN and SYDVKM. The CDR3 covers 14 residues. Trimming pared 4 bases from V and 6 bases from J, leaving 12 bases between. CDR3 DNA sequence: TGTGCCAGCAGTTCCCCGGTAGTGGCCGGGGAGCTGTTTTTT. It codes for CASSSPVVAGELFF.

This clone occurred a few times. V usage is TRBV27 and J usage is TRBJ1-5; perhaps TRBD1 as D (5 bases). CDR3 length equals 14 residues. The ends were cut back, 0 bases at V and 6 bases at J, with 9 bases in the middle. Per germline, CDR1 MNHEY and CDR2 SMNVEV (reference sequence). The CDR3, as DNA: TGTGCCAGCAGTTTATCGATGGGGCTTCAGCCCCAGCATTTT. Its translation: CASSLSMGLQPQHF.

This clone was seen a handful of times. The genes are TRBV27 and TRBJ2-3, with D possibly being TRBD1 (6 bases). Germline CDR1 reads MNHEY; CDR2 reads SMNVEV (reference sequence). Trimming left V 2 bases short and J 6 bases short, with 12 bases between. CDR3 length: 14 residues. CDR3 protein: CASSLGQTRDTQYF. CDR3 sequence (DNA): TGTGCCAGCAGTTTAGGACAGACCAGGGATACGCAGTATTTT.

This chain joins TRBV7-9 and TRBJ2-5, with 9 positions matching TRBD1. V shed 6 bases, J shed 2 bases, and the junction held 7 bases outside the gene matches. Germline-derived CDR1 and CDR2 are SEHNR and FQNEAQ (reference sequence). The CDR3 is 15 amino acids. The CDR3, as DNA: TGTGCCAGCAGTACCGGGACAGGGTTACAAGAGACCCAGTACTTC. It specifies CASSTGTGLQETQYF.

The V and J genes are TRBV27 and TRBJ1-6; weak D call: TRBD1 (5 bases). V lost 6 bases, J lost 8 bases, and 11 bases lay in between. Germline CDR1 reads MNHEY; CDR2 reads SMNVEV (reference sequence). CDR3 length: 13 residues. CDR3 bases: TGTGCCAGCAGCAGGGAAGGGTATTCACCCCTCCACTTT. It translates to CASSREGYSPLHF.

The genes are TRBV7-9 and TRBJ2-6; D gene uncertain. V lost 6 bases and J lost 2, with 11 bases in between. The CDR3 has 15 amino acids. Germline-derived CDR1 and CDR2 are SEHNR and FQNEAQ (reference sequence). CDR3 DNA: TGTGCCAGCAGGCCAAAAGCCACTGGGGCCAACGTCCTGACTTTC. It encodes CASRPKATGANVLTF.

This clone was observed a handful of times. J is TRBJ1-5 and V is TRBV7-2, with 9 bases aligning to TRBD1. The CDR3 length is 15 residues. Germline-derived CDR1 and CDR2 are SGHTA and FQGNSA. V shed 5 bases and J 7 bases; nucleotides not matched to a gene: 9. CDR3 residues: CASSLNRGPEQPQHF. The CDR3 coding sequence is TGTGCCAGCAGCCTAAACAGGGGGCCGGAGCAGCCCCAGCATTTT.

The J gene is TRBJ2-2, the V gene TRBV28; D call uncertain. Germline V gene lookup returns CDR1 MDHEN and CDR2 SYDVKM. CDR3 length: 14 amino acids. Trimming took 2 bases from V and 4 from J, leaving 8 bases between them. The CDR3 spells CASSLARFTGELFF. The CDR3 DNA sequence: TGTGCCAGCAGTTTAGCCAGATTCACCGGGGAGCTGTTTTTT.

This rearrangement joins TRBV6-1 to TRBJ1-2; D gene uncertain. The length of the CDR3 is 14 residues. The V gene's germline CDR1 is MNHNS and CDR2 SASEGT. Trimming removed 0 bases at V and 3 bases at J, with 8 bases between. The CDR3 protein is CASSEAGSHYGYTF. The CDR3 DNA reads TGTGCCAGCAGTGAAGCCGGGAGTCACTATGGCTACACCTTC.

This clone has more than one count but fewer than ten. The chain employs TRBV27 and TRBJ2-7; 11 nucleotides line up with TRBD2. Per germline, CDR1 MNHEY and CDR2 SMNVEV (reference sequence). The CDR3 runs to 15 residues. The junction had 8 bases not matched to a gene; V was cut back by 9 bases and J by 1 base. For the CDR3, the DNA is TGTGCCAGTAAAGTTTCTAGCGGGGGGTCCTACGAGCAGTACTTC. It translates to CASKVSSGGSYEQYF.

J is TRBJ2-2 and V is TRBV5-4; 8 bases match TRBD2. The CDR3 sequence is 14 residues long. Germline values: CDR1 SGHNT, CDR2 YYREEE (reference sequence). Unmatched junction bases numbered 5, after V lost 6 bases and J lost 4 bases. CDR3 nucleotide sequence: TGTGCCAGCAAACTAGCGGAACCCACCGGGGAGCTGTTTTTT. This encodes CASKLAEPTGELFF.

This chain connects TRBV7-9 to TRBJ2-1, with TRBD2 as a possible D gene (5 bases). The V gene lost 3 bases and the J gene lost 0 bases, with 12 bases spanning the gap. Germline CDR1 reads SEHNR; CDR2 reads FQNEAQ (reference sequence). The CDR3 sequence is 16 residues long. CDR3 protein: CASSLLAKISYNEQFF. The CDR3 coding sequence is TGTGCCAGCAGCTTGTTAGCGAAAATCTCCTACAATGAGCAGTTCTTC.

Notes on this clone: A junction boundary mismatches the germline segment, possibly from a read error. The CDR3 sequence is CASSWGQGDSVDTGEPFF. DNA for the CDR3: TGCGCCAGCAGCTGGGGACAGGGTGATTCTGTCGACACCGGGGAGCCGTTTTTT. The rearrangement uses TRBV5-1 and TRBJ2-2; 9 positions agree with TRBD1. The CDR3 spans 18 residues. CDR1 is SGHRS and CDR2 is YFSETQ in the germline V gene.

The chain employs TRBV28 and TRBJ2-1; the match to TRBD2 covers 9 bases. CDR1 and CDR2 from the germline V gene are MDHEN and SYDVKM. The CDR3 runs 16 residues. V was pared by 5 bases and J by 8 bases, with 13 bases of the junction left unmatched. Here the CDR3 reads CASSTTPGLARDEQFF. The CDR3 coding sequence is TGTGCCAGCAGTACAACCCCGGGACTAGCCCGGGATGAGCAGTTCTTC.

The rearrangement joins TRBV29-1 to TRBJ1-1; D remains ambiguous. V lost 3 bases, J lost 0 bases, and 11 bases lay in between. CDR1 is SQVTM and CDR2 is ANQGSEA in the germline V gene. CDR3 length: 14 amino acids. The CDR3 DNA reads TGCAGCGTTGAGGTTGGGCAGATGAACACTGAAGCTTTCTTT. Translating it yields CSVEVGQMNTEAFF.

This chain uses TRBV30 with TRBJ2-7; maybe TRBD2 (6 bases). The CDR3 is made up of 14 amino acids. Per the germline V gene, CDR1 is GTSNPN and CDR2 is SVGIG (reference sequence). The V gene lost 0 bases and the J gene lost 4 bases, with 13 bases spanning the gap. CDR3 in DNA: TGTGCCTGGAGTGTATCACGGGGGAAGTACGAGCAGTACTTC. Protein: CAWSVSRGKYEQYF.

This clone was seen a single time. This chain connects TRBV6-6 to TRBJ1-6; 7 nucleotides line up with TRBD1. The CDR3 runs 14 residues. V shed 6 bases and J 9 bases; nucleotides not matched to a gene: 8. Germline lookup yields CDR1 MNHNY and CDR2 SVGAGI (reference sequence). This CDR3 is CASSPTGSGSPLHF. DNA of the CDR3: TGTGCCAGCAGCCCGACAGGGAGTGGTTCACCCCTCCACTTT.

The rearrangement joins TRBV19 to TRBJ1-1; D ambiguous. CDR3 length: 14 residues. V was cut by 6 bases and J by 1 base, with 12 bases left in between. Looked up from germline, CDR1 is LNHDA and CDR2 is SQIVND (reference sequence). DNA for the CDR3: TGTGCCAGTAGCCCCCCTCGGGGGAACACTGAAGCTTTCTTT. Amino acid sequence: CASSPPRGNTEAFF.

CDR3 sequence (DNA): TGTGCCAGCAGATATAGCGGGACCGAATATAATTCACCCCTCCACTTT. This translates into CASRYSGTEYNSPLHF. V gene TRBV27 combines with J gene TRBJ1-6; possibly TRBD1 for D (5 bases). The CDR3 totals 16 residues. Germline values: CDR1 MNHEY, CDR2 SMNVEV (reference sequence). V dropped 6 bases and J dropped 4 bases, with 16 bases sitting between them.

This clone was detected a few times. The chain carries TRBV5-4 and TRBJ2-7; D is possibly TRBD1 (6 bases). V lost 3 bases and J 2 bases, leaving 6 bases between the germline ends. CDR3 size: 12 residues. Per the germline V gene, CDR1 is SGHNT and CDR2 is YYREEE (reference sequence). The chain's CDR3 is CASSWGPYEQYF. In DNA form, the CDR3 reads TGTGCCAGCAGCTGGGGGCCCTACGAGCAGTACTTC.

This chain connects TRBV5-1 to TRBJ2-3; TRBD2 matches at 9 bases. This CDR3 comprises 15 residues. With V trimmed by 8 bases and J by 1 base, 8 bases remained unmatched. Germline V gene data show CDR1 as SGHRS and CDR2 as YFSETQ. CDR3 region: CASRSGSAGTDTQYF. The CDR3 coding sequence is TGCGCCAGTCGTAGCGGGAGTGCAGGCACAGATACGCAGTATTTT.

This clone was seen more than once but under ten times. This rearrangement joins TRBV30 to TRBJ2-5, with 10 bases matching TRBD2. The V gene's germline CDR1 is GTSNPN and CDR2 SVGIG (reference sequence). The ends lost 3 bases at V and 6 bases at J; junction bases unmatched: 7. CDR3 length: 14 residues. CDR3 DNA: TGTGCCTGGAGCAGAGCGGGGGGGAGTCAGACCCAGTACTTC. Translation: CAWSRAGGSQTQYF.